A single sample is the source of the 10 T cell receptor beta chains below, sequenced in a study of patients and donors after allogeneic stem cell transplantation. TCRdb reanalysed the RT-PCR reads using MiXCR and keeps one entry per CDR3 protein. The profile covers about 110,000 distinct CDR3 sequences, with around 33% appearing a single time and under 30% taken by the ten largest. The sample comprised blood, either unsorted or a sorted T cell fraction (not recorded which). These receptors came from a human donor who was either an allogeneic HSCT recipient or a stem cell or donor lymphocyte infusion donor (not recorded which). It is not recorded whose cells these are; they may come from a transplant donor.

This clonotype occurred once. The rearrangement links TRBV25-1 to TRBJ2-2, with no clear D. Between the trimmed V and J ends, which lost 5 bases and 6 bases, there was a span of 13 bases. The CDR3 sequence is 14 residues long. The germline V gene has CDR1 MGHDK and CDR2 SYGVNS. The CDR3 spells CASSPTRRAGELFF. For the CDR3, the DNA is TGTGCCAGCAGTCCCACCCGACGGGCCGGGGAGCTGTTTTTT.

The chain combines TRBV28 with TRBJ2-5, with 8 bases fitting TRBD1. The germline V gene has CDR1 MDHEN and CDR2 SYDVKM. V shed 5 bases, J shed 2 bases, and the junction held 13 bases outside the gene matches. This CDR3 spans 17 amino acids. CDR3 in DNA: TGTGCCAGCAGTCCGACCGGGACAGGATTCCGACAAGAGACCCAGTACTTC. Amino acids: CASSPTGTGFRQETQYF.

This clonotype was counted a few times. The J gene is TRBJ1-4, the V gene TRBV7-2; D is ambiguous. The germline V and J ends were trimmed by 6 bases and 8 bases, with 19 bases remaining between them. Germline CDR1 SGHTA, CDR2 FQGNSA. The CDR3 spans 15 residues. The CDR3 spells CASSTQRAASEKLFF. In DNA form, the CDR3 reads TGTGCCAGCAGTACTCAGAGGGCCGCGAGCGAAAAACTGTTTTTT.

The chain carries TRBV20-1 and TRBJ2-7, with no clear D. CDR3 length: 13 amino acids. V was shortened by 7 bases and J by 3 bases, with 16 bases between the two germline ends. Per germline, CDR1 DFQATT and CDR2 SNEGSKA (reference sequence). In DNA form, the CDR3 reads TGCAGTGTTAATAGGGCGAACGGCTACGAGCAGTACTTC. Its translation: CSVNRANGYEQYF.

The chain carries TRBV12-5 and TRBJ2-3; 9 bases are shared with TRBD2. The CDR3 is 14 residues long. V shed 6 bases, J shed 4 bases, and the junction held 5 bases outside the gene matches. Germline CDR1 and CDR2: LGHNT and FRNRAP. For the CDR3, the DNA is TGTGCTAGTGGCCCGGGACTAGCATCAGATACGCAGTATTTT. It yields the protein CASGPGLASDTQYF.

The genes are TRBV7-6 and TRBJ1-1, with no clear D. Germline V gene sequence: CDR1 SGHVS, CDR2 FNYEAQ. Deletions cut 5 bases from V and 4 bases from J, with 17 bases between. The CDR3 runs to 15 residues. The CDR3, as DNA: TGTGCCAGCAGCCCTATCGGGCCGCGGGGCACTGAAGCTTTCTTT. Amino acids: CASSPIGPRGTEAFF. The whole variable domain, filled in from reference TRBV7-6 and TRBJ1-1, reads GAGVSQSPRYKVTKRGQDVALRCDPISGHVSLYWYRQALGQGPEFLTYFNYEAQQDKSGLPNDRFSAERPEGSISTLTIQRTEQRDSAMYRCASSPIGPRGTEAFFGQGTRLTVV.

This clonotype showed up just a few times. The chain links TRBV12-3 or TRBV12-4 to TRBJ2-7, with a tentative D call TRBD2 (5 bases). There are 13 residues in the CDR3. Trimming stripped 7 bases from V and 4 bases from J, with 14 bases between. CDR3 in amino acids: CASKPGSRYEQYF. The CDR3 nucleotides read TGTGCCAGCAAGCCGGGAAGTAGGTACGAGCAGTACTTC.

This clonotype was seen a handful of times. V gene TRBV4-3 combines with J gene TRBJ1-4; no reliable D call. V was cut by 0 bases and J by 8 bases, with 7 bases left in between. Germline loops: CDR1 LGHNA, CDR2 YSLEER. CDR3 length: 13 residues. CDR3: CASSQDHGEKLFF. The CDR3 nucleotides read TGCGCCAGCAGCCAAGATCACGGGGAAAAACTGTTTTTT.

The CDR3 region has the DNA TGTGCCAGCAGCCGGACAGGGGGGAACACTGAAGCTTTCTTT. Translated, it gives CASSRTGGNTEAFF. The V gene is TRBV7-2, the J gene TRBJ1-1, with TRBD1 matching over 10 bases. Germline assignment: CDR1 SGHTA and CDR2 FQGNSA. CDR3 length equals 14 residues. The V and J ends lost 5 bases and 1 base, in that order; junction bases with no gene match: 1.

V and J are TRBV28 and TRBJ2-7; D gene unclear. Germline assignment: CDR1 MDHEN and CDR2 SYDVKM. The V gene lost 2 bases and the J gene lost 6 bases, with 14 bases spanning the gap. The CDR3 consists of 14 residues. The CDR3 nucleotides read TGTGCCAGCAGTTTAGCTCACCCGGGTCCCGAGCAGTACTTC. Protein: CASSLAHPGPEQYF. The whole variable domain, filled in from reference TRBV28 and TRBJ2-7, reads DVKVTQSSRYLVKRTGEKVFLECVQDMDHENMFWYRQDPGLGLRLIYFSYDVKMKEKGDIPEGYSVSREKKERFSLILESASTNQTSMYLCASSLAHPGPEQYFGPGTRLTVT.